A single sample gave rise to the 30 T cell receptor beta chains below, sequenced in a study of sequential checkpoint blockade in melanoma. The method was immunoSEQ multiplex PCR; TCRdb's version includes in-frame clones alone and lacks a portion of them. The data show almost 20,000 clones, with roughly four fifths seen just once and just over 50% held by the top ten. As to treatment: randomized to nivolumab then ipilimumab (arm A) or the reverse (arm B). The source was CD8+ T cells sorted from blood (inferred from file names), collected from a patient given nivolumab and ipilimumab in sequence. The receptors stem from a human donor with melanoma.

This clone was detected only once. The chain couples TRBV6-5 to TRBJ2-3; 8 positions match TRBD2. The CDR3 is 15 residues long. Germline V gives CDR1 MNHEY, CDR2 SVGAGI. Losses at the gene ends were 3 bases for V and 3 bases for J; bases not matched to a gene: 5. This CDR3 is CASSYRGGGTDTQYF. The CDR3 nucleotides read TGTGCCAGCAGTTATCGGGGCGGGGGGACAGATACGCAGTATTTT.

This rearrangement joins TRBV6-1 to TRBJ2-7; 9 nucleotides line up with TRBD1. CDR1 is MNHNS and CDR2 is SASEGT in the germline V gene. Unmatched junction bases numbered 4, after V lost 9 bases and J lost 1 base. This CDR3 has 13 residues. The CDR3 bases are TGTGCCAGTCGGGACAGGGTATCCTACGAGCAGTACTTC. It codes for CASRDRVSYEQYF.

The chain has TRBV2 and TRBJ2-2; 9 bases match TRBD2. Per the germline V gene, CDR1 is SNHLY and CDR2 is FYNNEI. The CDR3 is 18 residues long. With 4 bases clipped from V and 0 bases from J, the junction kept 9 bases outside the gene matches. The CDR3 is CASSVLSGGPANTGELFF. CDR3 sequence (DNA): TGTGCCAGCAGTGTGCTTAGCGGGGGCCCCGCGAACACCGGGGAGCTGTTTTTT.

The chain has TRBV7-9 and TRBJ1-1, with 8 bases lining up with TRBD1. Germline assignment: CDR1 SEHNR and CDR2 FQNEAQ (reference sequence). The CDR3 is 15 amino acids. Trimming cost V 3 bases and J 6 bases; bases outside gene matches: 9. The CDR3 DNA sequence: TGTGCCAGCAGCTTTCTCATAGGACAGGGCGCTGAAGCTTTCTTT. Its translation is CASSFLIGQGAEAFF.

This clone was picked up a small number of times. The genes are TRBV28 and TRBJ2-3; 8 bases are a match to TRBD2. J was trimmed by 5 bases and V by 8 bases; bases with no gene match: 6. Germline loops: CDR1 MDHEN, CDR2 SYDVKM. The CDR3 is 13 amino acids. CDR3 sequence reads: CASEGLAQDTQYF. CDR3 nucleotide sequence: TGTGCCAGCGAAGGACTAGCTCAAGATACGCAGTATTTT.

V gene TRBV2 combines with J gene TRBJ2-7; 11 nucleotides align to TRBD2. Trimming removed 8 bases from V and 4 bases from J; junction bases left unmatched: 16. The CDR3 consists of 17 residues. CDR1 and CDR2 from the germline V gene are SNHLY and FYNNEI. This chain's CDR3 is CASLPPNLGLAVYEQYF. The CDR3 DNA reads as TGTGCCAGCTTACCCCCTAACTTGGGACTAGCGGTTTACGAGCAGTACTTC.

This clone was recorded a few times. The rearrangement joins TRBV6-5 to TRBJ2-7; 11 bases line up with TRBD1. CDR3 size: 14 residues. Looked up from germline, CDR1 is MNHEY and CDR2 is SVGAGI. The V and J ends lost 5 bases and 6 bases, in that order; junction bases with no gene match: 6. In DNA form, the CDR3 reads TGTGCCAGCAGTGAAGGGACAGGGGGATTCGAGCAGTACTTC. Translated, it gives CASSEGTGGFEQYF.

This chain links TRBV7-9 with TRBJ2-3; 7 bases line up with TRBD2. The CDR3 has 16 residues. Losses at the gene ends were 5 bases for V and 2 bases for J; bases not matched to a gene: 10. Germline V gene lookup returns CDR1 SEHNR and CDR2 FQNEAQ (reference sequence). CDR3 sequence: CASSTRERDHTDTQYF. The CDR3 DNA sequence: TGTGCCAGCAGCACCCGCGAGCGGGACCACACAGATACGCAGTATTTT.

This chain uses TRBV7-6 with TRBJ1-6; perhaps TRBD1 as D (5 bases). CDR3 length: 16 amino acids. V was pared by 4 bases and J by 7 bases, with 17 bases between. CDR1 SGHVS and CDR2 FNYEAQ come from the germline V gene. CDR3 sequence: CASSSDRGERNSPLHF. The CDR3 DNA sequence: TGTGCCAGCAGCTCAGATCGGGGGGAGAGGAATTCACCCCTCCACTTT.

The rearrangement links TRBV5-1 to TRBJ2-1; 7 positions agree with TRBD1. The CDR3 sequence is 17 residues long. The V gene's germline CDR1 is SGHRS and CDR2 YFSETQ. J lost 8 bases, V lost 2 bases, and 16 bases had no gene match. CDR3 amino acids: CASSFNDGQARGDEQFF. The CDR3 DNA reads TGCGCCAGCAGCTTTAATGACGGACAGGCCCGTGGTGATGAGCAGTTCTTC.

The chain recombines TRBV27 with TRBJ2-7; TRBD1 is a possible D gene (6 bases). Germline V gene data show CDR1 as MNHEY and CDR2 as SMNVEV (reference sequence). There are 16 residues in the CDR3. The germline V and J ends were trimmed by 5 bases and 0 bases, with 17 bases remaining between them. The CDR3 sequence: CASSPQGLGGSYEQYF. CDR3 DNA sequence: TGTGCCAGCAGTCCACAGGGTTTAGGAGGCTCCTACGAGCAGTACTTC.

V usage is TRBV5-6 and J usage is TRBJ1-5; D ambiguous. V lost 0 bases, J lost 6 bases, and 7 bases lay in between. The CDR3 extends over 13 amino acids. Germline CDR1 reads SGHDT; CDR2 reads YYEEEE. CDR3 DNA sequence: TGTGCCAGCAGCTTGGCTTCGGGTCAGCCCCAGCATTTT. It yields the protein CASSLASGQPQHF.

CDR3: CASGFWLDRGRSTEAFF. DNA of the CDR3: TGTGCTAGTGGTTTTTGGCTCGACAGGGGGCGGTCCACTGAAGCTTTCTTT. The J gene is TRBJ1-1, the V gene TRBV12-5; 10 bases are a match to TRBD1. The CDR3 extends over 17 amino acids. In germline, CDR1 is LGHNT, CDR2 FRNRAP. Trimming cost V 3 bases and J 4 bases; bases outside gene matches: 11.

The rearrangement joins TRBV6-5 to TRBJ2-2; possible D gene TRBD1, 5 bases. Trimming stripped 7 bases from V and 7 bases from J, with 13 bases between. This CDR3 comprises 13 residues. Germline V gene lookup returns CDR1 MNHEY and CDR2 SVGAGI. In nucleotides, the CDR3 is TGTGCCAGCAAACAAGGGGTACACGGGGAGCTGTTTTTT. Translating it yields CASKQGVHGELFF.

The chain is built from TRBV11-2 and TRBJ1-1; no clear D gene. The V and J ends lost 1 base and 4 bases respectively, with 4 bases between them. Looked up from germline, CDR1 is SGHAT and CDR2 is FQNNGV. The CDR3 has 12 amino acids. Here the CDR3 DNA reads TGTGCCAGCAGCTTAGCCGTCACTGAAGCTTTCTTT. Translation: CASSLAVTEAFF.

This clone was detected only once. This chain joins TRBV2 and TRBJ2-1; D is perhaps TRBD1 (5 bases). The CDR3 totals 15 residues. CDR1 is SNHLY and CDR2 is FYNNEI in the germline V gene. Trimming took off 7 bases at V and 0 bases at J, with 13 bases between the two ends. CDR3 bases: TGTGCCAGCACTACAGGACGGATCTCCTACAATGAGCAGTTCTTC. It encodes CASTTGRISYNEQFF.

V is TRBV5-1 and J is TRBJ1-5, with 10 bases identical to TRBD1. CDR1 and CDR2 (germline): SGHRS, YFSETQ. Losses at the gene ends were 4 bases for V and 0 bases for J; bases not matched to a gene: 10. This CDR3 has 18 residues. The CDR3 DNA reads as TGCGCCAGCAGCATTGGACAGGGGGGGCCGCATAGCAATCAGCCCCAGCATTTT. The encoded protein is CASSIGQGGPHSNQPQHF.

This sequence joins TRBV10-3 and TRBJ1-1; D unresolved. V lost 3 bases to trimming and J lost 0 bases, with 11 bases between them. Germline CDR1 ENHRY, CDR2 SYGVKD. This CDR3 is built from 15 residues. CDR3 region: CAISDTASMNTEAFF. The CDR3, as DNA: TGTGCCATCAGTGATACAGCATCAATGAACACTGAAGCTTTCTTT.

The V and J genes are TRBV5-1 and TRBJ1-1, with 9 nucleotides matching TRBD1. The junction had 9 bases not matched to a gene; V was cut back by 4 bases and J by 5 bases. CDR3 size: 15 residues. Germline-derived CDR1 and CDR2 are SGHRS and YFSETQ. CDR3 DNA: TGCGCCAGCAGCCACGAGACAGGGGGTATTACTGAAGCTTTCTTT. Translated: CASSHETGGITEAFF.

The V call is TRBV27, the J call TRBJ1-5; 7 nucleotides align to TRBD1. Germline V gives CDR1 MNHEY, CDR2 SMNVEV (reference sequence). J was trimmed by 4 bases and V by 6 bases; bases with no gene match: 12. There are 16 residues in the CDR3. CDR3 bases: TGTGCCAGCAGGAGACATTCGACAGGGAGGAATCAGCCCCAGCATTTT. The encoded protein is CASRRHSTGRNQPQHF.

The genes are TRBV7-8 and TRBJ1-6, with D possibly matching TRBD1 (6 bases). Germline V gives CDR1 SGHVS, CDR2 FQNEAQ. Trimming removed 4 bases at V and 10 bases at J, with 8 bases between. CDR3 length: 12 residues. The CDR3 region has the DNA TGTGCCAGCAGCTACAGGGTCTCACCCCTCCACTTT. It specifies CASSYRVSPLHF. The variable domain in full, completed from reference TRBV7-8 and TRBJ1-6, reads GAGVSQSPRYKVAKRGQDVALRCDPISGHVSLFWYQQALGQGPEFLTYFQNEAQLDKSGLPSDRFFAERPEGSVSTLKIQRTQQEDSAVYLCASSYRVSPLHFGNGTRLTVT.

The rearrangement uses TRBV27 and TRBJ1-5, with no clear D. CDR1 MNHEY and CDR2 SMNVEV come from the germline V gene (reference sequence). V was cut by 4 bases and J by 2 bases, with 12 bases left in between. The CDR3 runs to 15 residues. This CDR3 is CASSSHPEGNQPQHF. CDR3 sequence (DNA): TGTGCCAGCAGTTCCCACCCAGAGGGCAATCAGCCCCAGCATTTT.

DNA of the CDR3: TGTGCCAGCAGGGGGACAGGGGACCCTGAAGCTTTCTTT. Translating gives CASRGTGDPEAFF. This chain links TRBV7-9 with TRBJ1-1, with TRBD1 matching 10 bases. Per the germline V gene, CDR1 is SEHNR and CDR2 is FQNEAQ (reference sequence). The junction had 4 bases not matched to a gene; V was cut back by 6 bases and J by 6 bases. The CDR3 runs 13 residues.

The chain couples TRBV29-1 to TRBJ1-2; the D gene is possibly TRBD1 (6 bases). Trimming shortened V by 2 bases and J by 0 bases, and 10 bases separated the two germline ends. The CDR3 extends over 14 amino acids. CDR1 is SQVTM and CDR2 is ANQGSEA in the germline V gene. In DNA form, the CDR3 reads TGCAGCGTTGAACTCAGGGGTCCTAACTATGGCTACACCTTC. As protein: CSVELRGPNYGYTF.

This clone was counted between two and nine times. The chain couples TRBV11-2 to TRBJ1-6; 10 positions agree with TRBD1. V was clipped by 5 bases and J by 8 bases; unmatched bases: 9. Germline CDR1 is SGHAT and CDR2 is FQNNGV. The CDR3 covers 16 residues. CDR3 sequence (DNA): TGTGCCAGCAGCCCAGGACAGGGGGTCAGAGATTCACCCCTCCACTTT. It translates to CASSPGQGVRDSPLHF.

The chain uses TRBV5-5 and TRBJ1-5, with D unclear. V gave up 4 bases and J gave up 2 bases, with 19 bases separating them. This CDR3 comprises 17 residues. Germline V gene lookup returns CDR1 SGHKS and CDR2 YYEKEE (reference sequence). The CDR3 loop is CASSPAWEPAGNQPQHF. In nucleotides, the CDR3 is TGTGCCAGCAGCCCGGCCTGGGAGCCCGCGGGCAATCAGCCCCAGCATTTT. The full variable domain, its missing parts supplied by reference TRBV5-5 and TRBJ1-5, is DAGVTQSPTHLIKTRGQQVTLRCSPISGHKSVSWYQQVLGQGPQFIFQYYEKEERGRGNFPDRFSARQFPNYSSELNVNALLLGDSALYLCASSPAWEPAGNQPQHFGDGTRLSIL.

This clone is termed medium-sized. The V and J genes are TRBV13 and TRBJ2-1; D is possibly TRBD1 (5 bases). The CDR3 sequence is 13 residues long. Trimming removed 8 bases at V and 6 bases at J, with 14 bases between. The germline gives CDR1 PRHDT, CDR2 FYEKMQ (reference sequence). This CDR3 reads CASGVAGFNEQFF. In nucleotides, the CDR3 is TGTGCCAGCGGGGTAGCAGGGTTCAATGAGCAGTTCTTC.

This clone showed up just once. The V and J genes are TRBV4-2 and TRBJ2-7; no definite D call. V was shortened by 0 bases and J by 4 bases, with 4 bases between the two germline ends. The CDR3 has 12 amino acids. From germline, CDR1 is LGHNA and CDR2 YNFKEQ. CDR3 DNA sequence: TGTGCCAGCAGCCAAGACCCGTACGAGCAGTACTTC. It is translated as CASSQDPYEQYF.

This chain links TRBV7-8 with TRBJ2-1; perhaps TRBD2 as D (6 bases). This CDR3 is built from 16 residues. Germline CDR1 SGHVS, CDR2 FQNEAQ. The V end lost 0 bases, the J end lost 8 bases, and 17 bases lay between the germline ends. The CDR3 DNA follows: TGTGCCAGCAGCTTAGCGTGGGGGGAAGGAGTGGATGAGCAGTTCTTC. Amino acid sequence: CASSLAWGEGVDEQFF.

The chain joins TRBV27 to TRBJ1-1, with 7 bases that match TRBD1. The germline gives CDR1 MNHEY, CDR2 SMNVEV (reference sequence). The CDR3 covers 19 residues. V gave up 2 bases and J gave up 4 bases; unmatched junction bases: 19. DNA of the CDR3: TGTGCCAGCAGTTTACCCCCTTTCATTAGGGGGCAGGTGGGCACTGAAGCTTTCTTT. It is translated as CASSLPPFIRGQVGTEAFF.